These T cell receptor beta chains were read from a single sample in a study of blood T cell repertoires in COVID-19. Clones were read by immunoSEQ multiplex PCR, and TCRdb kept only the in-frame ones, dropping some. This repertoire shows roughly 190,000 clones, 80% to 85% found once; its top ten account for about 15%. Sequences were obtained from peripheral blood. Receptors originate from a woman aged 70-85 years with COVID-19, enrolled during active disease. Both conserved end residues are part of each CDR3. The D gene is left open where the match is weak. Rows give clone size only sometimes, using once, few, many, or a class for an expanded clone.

CDR3aa: CASSLGGSNTEAFF
CDR3nt: TGTGCCAGCAGTTTGGGGGGAAGTAACACTGAAGCTTTCTTT
d_gene: NA
j_gene: TRBJ1-1
abundance: NA
v_gene: TRBV28

CDR3aa: CSVSTGAKNIQYF
CDR3nt: TGCAGCGTTTCGACAGGGGCCAAAAACATTCAGTACTTC
d_gene: TRBD1
j_gene: TRBJ2-4
abundance: NA
v_gene: TRBV29-1

CDR3aa: CARTDGNNEKLFF
CDR3nt: TGTGCCAGGACGGACGGGAATAATGAAAAACTGTTTTTT
d_gene: NA
j_gene: TRBJ1-4
abundance: once
v_gene: TRBV2

CDR3aa: CAWSPTTGIFYGYTF
CDR3nt: TGTGCCTGGAGTCCCACGACAGGGATCTTTTATGGCTACACCTTC
d_gene: TRBD1
j_gene: TRBJ1-2
abundance: NA
v_gene: TRBV30

CDR3aa: CASSQGWTSLPFF
CDR3nt: TGTGCCAGCAGTCAAGGTTGGACTAGTCTACCGTTCTTC
d_gene: TRBD2
j_gene: TRBJ2-1
abundance: NA
v_gene: TRBV28

CDR3aa: CASSLIGGIQYF
CDR3nt: TGTGCCAGCAGTTTAATAGGGGGCATTCAGTACTTC
d_gene: NA
j_gene: TRBJ2-4
abundance: once
v_gene: TRBV27

CDR3aa: CASSEQGAYTKAFF
CDR3nt: TGTGCCAGCAGTGAGCAGGGGGCGTACACTAAAGCTTTCTTT
d_gene: TRBD1
j_gene: TRBJ1-1
abundance: once
v_gene: TRBV6-1

CDR3aa: CASSRPRGEQFF
CDR3nt: TGTGCCAGCAGTCGACCCCGGGGGGAGCAGTTCTTC
d_gene: NA
j_gene: TRBJ2-1
abundance: NA
v_gene: TRBV5-4

CDR3aa: CASSQSHRGGTEAFF
CDR3nt: TGTGCCAGCAGTCAATCTCACAGGGGAGGCACTGAAGCTTTCTTT
d_gene: TRBD1
j_gene: TRBJ1-1
abundance: NA
v_gene: TRBV6-5

CDR3aa: CASSLNKAGANVLTF
CDR3nt: TGTGCCAGCTCACTCAACAAAGCTGGGGCCAACGTCCTGACTTTC
d_gene: NA
j_gene: TRBJ2-6
abundance: NA
v_gene: TRBV18

CDR3aa: CASSFGGHNTEAFF
CDR3nt: TGTGCCAGCAGTTTCGGGGGGCATAACACTGAAGCTTTCTTT
d_gene: NA
j_gene: TRBJ1-1
abundance: NA
v_gene: TRBV28

CDR3aa: CASTRTSGGSYNEQFF
CDR3nt: TGTGCCAGCACCAGGACTAGCGGGGGCTCCTACAATGAGCAGTTCTTC
d_gene: TRBD2
j_gene: TRBJ2-1
abundance: NA
v_gene: TRBV9

CDR3aa: CASSQDRGGQSYNEQFF
CDR3nt: TGTGCCAGCAGCCAAGATCGTGGGGGCCAGTCCTACAATGAGCAGTTCTTC
d_gene: NA
j_gene: TRBJ2-1
abundance: NA
v_gene: TRBV3-1/TRBV3-2

CDR3aa: CASSPGDGIMNTEAFF
CDR3nt: TGCGCCAGCAGCCCGGGGGACGGCATCATGAACACTGAAGCTTTCTTT
d_gene: NA
j_gene: TRBJ1-1
abundance: NA
v_gene: TRBV5-1

CDR3aa: CASSPPVGGNYGYTF
CDR3nt: TGTGCCAGCTCACCACCGGTCGGGGGGAACTATGGCTACACCTTC
d_gene: NA
j_gene: TRBJ1-2
abundance: NA
v_gene: TRBV18

CDR3aa: CASSVFSRGEYGELFF
CDR3nt: TGTGCCAGCAGCGTCTTCTCCCGCGGGGAATACGGGGAGCTGTTTTTT
d_gene: NA
j_gene: TRBJ2-2
abundance: NA
v_gene: TRBV9

CDR3aa: CASSFDTEAFF
CDR3nt: TGTGCCAGCAGCTTCGACACTGAAGCTTTCTTT
d_gene: NA
j_gene: TRBJ1-1
abundance: NA
v_gene: TRBV11-2

CDR3aa: CASSFRGASSYEQYF
CDR3nt: TGTGCCAGCAGTTTCAGGGGCGCATCCTCCTACGAGCAGTACTTC
d_gene: NA
j_gene: TRBJ2-7
abundance: once
v_gene: TRBV28

CDR3aa: CASSLQRGGNYEQYF
CDR3nt: TGTGCCAGCAGCTTACAGCGAGGGGGCAACTACGAGCAGTACTTC
d_gene: TRBD1
j_gene: TRBJ2-7
abundance: NA
v_gene: TRBV7-2

CDR3aa: CASSEYSSGGNTIYF
CDR3nt: TGTGCCAGCAGTGAATATTCTTCAGGGGGAAACACCATATATTTT
d_gene: NA
j_gene: TRBJ1-3
abundance: NA
v_gene: TRBV25-1

CDR3aa: CASSPGQGRNTIYF
CDR3nt: TGTGCCAGCAGTCCGGGACAGGGTAGGAACACCATATATTTT
d_gene: TRBD1
j_gene: TRBJ1-3
abundance: NA
v_gene: TRBV28

CDR3aa: CASSSPAGGRNTGELFF
CDR3nt: TGTGCCAGCAGCTCCCCAGCGGGGGGCCGTAACACCGGGGAGCTGTTTTTT
d_gene: TRBD2
j_gene: TRBJ2-2
abundance: NA
v_gene: TRBV7-2

CDR3aa: CASRDSKEETQYF
CDR3nt: TGTGCCAGCAGGGACAGTAAGGAAGAGACCCAGTACTTC
d_gene: NA
j_gene: TRBJ2-5
abundance: NA
v_gene: TRBV7-9